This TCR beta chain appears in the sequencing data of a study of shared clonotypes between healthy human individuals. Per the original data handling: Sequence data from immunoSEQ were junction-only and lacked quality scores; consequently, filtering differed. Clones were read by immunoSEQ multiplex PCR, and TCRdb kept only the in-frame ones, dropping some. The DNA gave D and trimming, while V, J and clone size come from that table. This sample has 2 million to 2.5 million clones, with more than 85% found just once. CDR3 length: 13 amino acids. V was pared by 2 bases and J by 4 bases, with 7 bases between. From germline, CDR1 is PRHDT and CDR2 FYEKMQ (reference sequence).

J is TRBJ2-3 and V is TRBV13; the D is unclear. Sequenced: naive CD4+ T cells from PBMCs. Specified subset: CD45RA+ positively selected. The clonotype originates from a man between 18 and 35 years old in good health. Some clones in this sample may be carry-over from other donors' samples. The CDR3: CASSLFRSDTQYF. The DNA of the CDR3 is TGTGCCAGCAGCTTATTTAGGTCAGATACGCAGTATTTT.